These 20 T cell receptor beta chains originate from one sample sequenced in a study of Ad26.COV2.S vaccination and SARS-CoV-2 variants. The treatment here: roughly 18 received Ad26.COV2.S at low or high dose, single or two shots; about 5 received placebo; per-sample allocation not given. Sample collection was performed on day 63 after the first vaccine or placebo injection. Generated by immunoSEQ multiplex PCR, the TCRdb table keeps only in-frame clones and is missing some. Of more than 250,000 clones in the sample, roughly 86% were seen once. Sequences were derived from peripheral blood, sampled in a trial of Ad26.COV2.S vaccine versus placebo. These receptors all stem from a person aged 18 to 65 who received the Ad26.COV2.S COVID-19 vaccine or a placebo.

The J gene is TRBJ2-7, the V gene TRBV2; 7 nucleotides line up with TRBD1. The CDR3 consists of 15 residues. From germline, CDR1 is SNHLY and CDR2 FYNNEI. V shed 5 bases and J 2 bases; nucleotides not matched to a gene: 9. CDR3 loop: CASSTLRTGAYEQYF. As DNA, the CDR3 is TGTGCCAGCAGTACTCTCCGGACAGGAGCCTACGAGCAGTACTTC.

The gene calls are TRBV9 and TRBJ1-3; a weak D match, TRBD1 (5 bases). V lost 3 bases and J 0 bases, leaving 10 bases between the germline ends. The CDR3 spans 15 residues. Germline V gene data show CDR1 as SGDLS and CDR2 as YYNGEE. Here the CDR3 DNA reads TGTGCCAGCAGCGCCAGGGAATCCTCTGGAAACACCATATATTTT. It translates to CASSARESSGNTIYF.

The rearrangement joins TRBV5-5 to TRBJ1-1; TRBD1 is a possible D gene (6 bases). Trimming removed 7 bases from V and 1 base from J, with 8 bases in between. This CDR3 is built from 12 residues. Germline-derived CDR1 and CDR2 are SGHKS and YYEKEE (reference sequence). The CDR3 protein is CASGTRNTEAFF. The CDR3 DNA follows: TGTGCCAGCGGGACAAGGAACACTGAAGCTTTCTTT.

The CDR3 loop reads CASKRRLNTEAFF. In DNA form, the CDR3 reads TGTGCCAGTAAGCGGAGACTGAACACTGAAGCTTTCTTT. The rearrangement links TRBV19 to TRBJ1-1; unclear D gene. Germline loops: CDR1 LNHDA, CDR2 SQIVND (reference sequence). This CDR3 is built from 13 residues. The V end was cut by 7 bases, the J end by 0 bases, with 9 bases between.

The rearrangement joins TRBV7-3 to TRBJ1-6; D is possibly TRBD1 (5 bases). V lost 1 base and J lost 7, with 8 bases in between. The CDR3 contains 14 residues. Germline CDR1 is SGHTA and CDR2 is FQGTGA. The chain's CDR3 is CASSLRDANSPLHF. The DNA of the CDR3 is TGTGCCAGCAGCTTAAGGGACGCAAATTCACCCCTCCACTTT.

In this sample, this clone turned up a few times. This sequence joins TRBV5-1 and TRBJ1-2, with 10 bases fitting TRBD1. The J segment lost 6 bases and the V segment lost 3 bases, leaving 8 bases of the junction unmatched. This CDR3 is 15 amino acids long. CDR1 and CDR2 from the germline V gene are SGHRS and YFSETQ. CDR3 coding DNA: TGCGCCAGCAGCTACTACGACAGGGGGCTGGATGGCTACACCTTC. Its translation: CASSYYDRGLDGYTF.

This chain uses TRBV4-1 with TRBJ1-1; D unresolved. CDR1 is MGHRA and CDR2 is YSYEKL in the germline V gene. The CDR3 runs to 14 residues. The V and J ends lost 0 bases and 1 base respectively, with 6 bases between them. CDR3 sequence (DNA): TGCGCCAGCAGCCAAGACCCGGCGAACACTGAAGCTTTCTTT. Translation: CASSQDPANTEAFF.

This clone was counted once. CDR3 loop: CSVESSSGTGQETQYF. The CDR3 DNA reads as TGCAGCGTTGAATCGTCATCCGGGACAGGACAAGAGACCCAGTACTTC. The J gene is TRBJ2-5, the V gene TRBV29-1, with 8 bases fitting TRBD1. CDR3 size: 16 residues. Unmatched junction bases numbered 10, after V lost 2 bases and J lost 2 bases. The germline CDR1 and CDR2 sequences are SQVTM and ANQGSEA.

V usage is TRBV6-5 and J usage is TRBJ2-1; TRBD2 matches 14 bases. Germline CDR1 is MNHEY and CDR2 is SVGAGI. V lost 2 bases to trimming and J lost 9 bases; unmatched junction nucleotides: 6. This CDR3 is 16 amino acids long. CDR3 protein: CASSYKTSGRAGEQFF. CDR3 nucleotide sequence: TGTGCCAGCAGTTACAAGACTAGCGGGAGGGCCGGTGAGCAGTTCTTC.

The rearrangement uses TRBV10-3 and TRBJ1-1; perhaps TRBD1 as D (5 bases). This CDR3 is 14 amino acids long. V lost 7 bases to trimming and J lost 4 bases, with 16 bases between them. Germline V gene lookup returns CDR1 ENHRY and CDR2 SYGVKD. Here the CDR3 reads CAINSQAGSTEAFF. The DNA of the CDR3 is TGTGCCATCAATTCACAGGCCGGGAGCACTGAAGCTTTCTTT.

The rearrangement links TRBV29-1 to TRBJ2-5; 12 bases line up with TRBD2. V gave up 7 bases and J gave up 4 bases; unmatched junction bases: 7. The CDR3 spans 14 residues. Germline V lookup: CDR1 SQVTM, CDR2 ANQGSEA. The CDR3 reads CSAPTSGGTETQYF. The CDR3 nucleotides are TGCAGCGCTCCGACTAGCGGGGGAACAGAGACCCAGTACTTC.

V is TRBV5-4 and J is TRBJ2-3, with 10 nucleotides matching TRBD2. Germline lookup yields CDR1 SGHNT and CDR2 YYREEE (reference sequence). Trimming at V came to 3 bases and at J to 6 bases, leaving 7 bases not matched to a gene. This CDR3 is 15 amino acids long. This chain's CDR3 is CASSSSGGPGDTQYF. CDR3 in DNA: TGTGCCAGCAGCTCTAGCGGGGGCCCTGGTGATACGCAGTATTTT. Supplemented by reference TRBV5-4 and TRBJ2-3, the full variable domain reads ETGVTQSPTHLIKTRGQQVTLRCSSQSGHNTVSWYQQALGQGPQFIFQYYREEENGRGNFPPRFSGLQFPNYSSELNVNALELDDSALYLCASSSSGGPGDTQYFGPGTRLTVL.

In this sample, this clone turned up once. The CDR3 DNA sequence: TGCGCCAGCAGCCACGCCGGGACAGAAGAGACCCAGTACTTC. Its translation is CASSHAGTEETQYF. This chain connects TRBV4-3 to TRBJ2-5; TRBD1 agrees at 7 bases. Per the germline V gene, CDR1 is LGHNA and CDR2 is YSLEER. V was clipped by 3 bases and J by 3 bases; unmatched bases: 4. The CDR3 length is 14 residues.

This chain links TRBV27 with TRBJ1-2; weak D call: TRBD1 (5 bases). CDR1 is MNHEY and CDR2 is SMNVEV in the germline V gene (reference sequence). This CDR3 is built from 15 residues. V lost 2 bases and J 2 bases, leaving 12 bases between the germline ends. The CDR3 here is CASSLGGGPNYGYTF. In DNA form, the CDR3 reads TGTGCCAGCAGTTTAGGGGGAGGGCCGAACTATGGCTACACCTTC.

The chain recombines TRBV12-5 with TRBJ2-2; 7 bases map to TRBD1. The germline V gene encodes CDR1 LGHNT and CDR2 FRNRAP. The J segment lost 1 base and the V segment lost 4 bases, leaving 15 bases of the junction unmatched. CDR3 length: 19 residues. This CDR3 is CASGSFWDRPTVNTGELFF. The CDR3 nucleotides read TGTGCTAGTGGTTCATTCTGGGACAGACCCACAGTGAACACCGGGGAGCTGTTTTTT.

This rearrangement joins TRBV6-1 to TRBJ2-7, with TRBD1 as a possible D gene (5 bases). This CDR3 is 12 amino acids long. Trimming removed 1 base from V and 6 bases from J, with 7 bases in between. Germline lookup yields CDR1 MNHNS and CDR2 SASEGT. The CDR3 region has the DNA TGTGCCAGCAGTGAAGGCAGGGCCGAGCAGTACTTC. Residues: CASSEGRAEQYF.

The J gene is TRBJ2-7, the V gene TRBV7-6; 8 bases fit TRBD1. The CDR3 covers 14 residues. V lost 1 base to trimming and J lost 7 bases; unmatched junction nucleotides: 6. In germline, CDR1 is SGHVS, CDR2 FNYEAQ. The CDR3, as DNA: TGTGCCAGCAGCTTAGACGCCGGGACAGGAGAGCAGTACTTC. It yields the protein CASSLDAGTGEQYF.

This chain uses TRBV24-1 with TRBJ1-4; D is undetermined. V was shortened by 6 bases and J by 7 bases, with 11 bases between the two germline ends. The CDR3 extends over 13 amino acids. Per germline, CDR1 KGHDR and CDR2 SFDVKD. In nucleotides, the CDR3 is TGTGCCACCAGTTTGGGGTATGGTGAAAAACTGTTTTTT. Encoded protein: CATSLGYGEKLFF.

This chain links TRBV27 with TRBJ2-7, with 9 bases fitting TRBD2. Germline V lookup: CDR1 MNHEY, CDR2 SMNVEV (reference sequence). J lost 5 bases, V lost 6 bases, and 8 bases had no gene match. This CDR3 is built from 14 residues. CDR3 loop: CASSPGTSINEQYF. CDR3 sequence (DNA): TGTGCCAGCAGCCCCGGGACTAGCATTAACGAGCAGTACTTC.

This chain connects TRBV10-1 to TRBJ2-7; 7 bases map to TRBD1. Germline loops: CDR1 WNHNN, CDR2 SYGVQD (reference sequence). The CDR3 runs to 13 residues. The trim removed 5 bases at V and 1 base at J, leaving 2 bases unmatched. The CDR3 sequence: CASSKTGSYEQYF. Written as DNA, the CDR3 is TGCGCCAGCAGTAAGACAGGGTCCTACGAGCAGTACTTC.